This T cell receptor beta chain emerged from a study of control samples from healthy donors and cancer patients. The protocol was immunoSEQ multiplex PCR, while the TCRdb copy is restricted to in-frame clones and leaves out a portion. The sample includes some 120,000 clones, roughly 89% of them seen just once. Sample: blood. This sequence was found in a man aged 25 to 40 in good health.

The CDR3 reads CASIQSGQFNQPQHF. The CDR3 nucleotides read TGTGCCAGTATCCAGTCGGGACAGTTTAATCAGCCCCAGCATTTT. The chain joins TRBV19 to TRBJ1-5; TRBD1 agrees at 7 bases. Germline lookup yields CDR1 LNHDA and CDR2 SQIVND (reference sequence). The J segment lost 4 bases and the V segment lost 7 bases, leaving 10 bases of the junction unmatched. This CDR3 region has 15 residues.